The T cell receptor (beta chain) described here comes from a study of cytomegalovirus exposure and HLA in healthy donors. Study-wide findings and caveats: Only CMV serostatus was available as immune exposure information. Likely technical artifact: a cluster of highly shared sequence variants. Analyzed later, most CMV-associated TCR beta chains appeared HLA-restricted.

13 Jbeta primers and 60 Vbeta primers were used for the PCR. The method was immunoSEQ multiplex PCR; TCRdb's version includes in-frame clones alone and lacks a portion of them. The sample yields some 190,000 clones, approximately 80% seen once. Notes on this clone: No antigen is known for it.

Between the trimmed V and J ends, which lost 4 bases and 0 bases, there was a span of 8 bases. The CDR3 spans 14 residues. Germline values: CDR1 SGHVS, CDR2 FQNEAQ. The sequence was obtained from a girl between 5 and 17 years old in good health and CMV-seropositive. The source material was PBMCs. This chain links TRBV7-8 with TRBJ2-3, with D unresolved. The CDR3 coding sequence is TGTGCCAGCAGCTCATGGCCGAGCACAGATACGCAGTATTTT. This translates into CASSSWPSTDTQYF.